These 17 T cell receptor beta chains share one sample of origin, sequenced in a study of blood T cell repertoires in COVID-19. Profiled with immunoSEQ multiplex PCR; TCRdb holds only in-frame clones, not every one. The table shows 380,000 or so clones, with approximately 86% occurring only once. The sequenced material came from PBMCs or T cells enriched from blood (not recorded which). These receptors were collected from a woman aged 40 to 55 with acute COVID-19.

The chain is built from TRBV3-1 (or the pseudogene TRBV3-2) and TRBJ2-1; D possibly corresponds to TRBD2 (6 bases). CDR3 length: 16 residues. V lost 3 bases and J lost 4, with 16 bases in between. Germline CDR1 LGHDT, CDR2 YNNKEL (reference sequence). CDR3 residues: CASSQSWGEGYNEQFF. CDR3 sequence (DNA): TGTGCCAGCAGCCAGTCGTGGGGGGAAGGATACAATGAGCAGTTCTTC.

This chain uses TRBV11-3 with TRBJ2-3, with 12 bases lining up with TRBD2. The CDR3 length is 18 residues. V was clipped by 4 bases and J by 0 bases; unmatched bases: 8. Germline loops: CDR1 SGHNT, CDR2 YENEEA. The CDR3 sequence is CASSWSSGGAPSTDTQYF. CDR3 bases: TGTGCCAGCAGCTGGTCTAGCGGGGGGGCCCCTAGCACAGATACGCAGTATTTT. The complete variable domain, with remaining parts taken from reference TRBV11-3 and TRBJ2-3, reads EAGVVQSPRYKIIEKKQPVAFWCNPISGHNTLYWYLQNLGQGPELLIRYENEEAVDDSQLPKDRFSAERLKGVDSTLKIQPAELGDSAVYLCASSWSSGGAPSTDTQYFGPGTRLTVL.

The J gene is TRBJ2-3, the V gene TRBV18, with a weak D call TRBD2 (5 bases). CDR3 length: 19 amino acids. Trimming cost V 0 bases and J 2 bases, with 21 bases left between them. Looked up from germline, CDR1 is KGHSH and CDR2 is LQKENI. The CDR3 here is CASSPPRRSVVYLTDTQYF. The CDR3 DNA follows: TGTGCCAGCTCACCACCGAGGAGGTCGGTTGTCTATCTCACAGATACGCAGTATTTT.

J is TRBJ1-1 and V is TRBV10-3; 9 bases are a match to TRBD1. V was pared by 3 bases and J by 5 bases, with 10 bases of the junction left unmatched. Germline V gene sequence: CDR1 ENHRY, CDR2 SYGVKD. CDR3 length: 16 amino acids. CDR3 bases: TGTGCCATCAGTGAACTTAACAGGGGGCTGGGAACTGAAGCTTTCTTT. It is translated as CAISELNRGLGTEAFF.

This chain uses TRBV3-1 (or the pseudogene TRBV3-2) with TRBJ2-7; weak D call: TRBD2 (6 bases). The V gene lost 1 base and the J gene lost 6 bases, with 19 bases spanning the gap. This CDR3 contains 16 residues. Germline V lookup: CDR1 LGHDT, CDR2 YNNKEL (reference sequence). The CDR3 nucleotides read TGTGCCAGCAGCCAAGTCGCGCGGGCGGCGCGGGGCGAGCAGTACTTC. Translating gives CASSQVARAARGEQYF.

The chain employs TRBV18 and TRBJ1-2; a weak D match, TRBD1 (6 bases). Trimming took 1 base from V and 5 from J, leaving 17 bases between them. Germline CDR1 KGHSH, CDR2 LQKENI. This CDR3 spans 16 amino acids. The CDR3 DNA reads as TGTGCCAGCTCACCACAGGGGGGGATTCCCTCGTATGGCTACACCTTC. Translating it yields CASSPQGGIPSYGYTF.

The CDR3 coding sequence is TGTGCCAGCAGTTTCCTCCGGGGTGGAGCAGAGACCCAGTACTTC. Translating gives CASSFLRGGAETQYF. This chain uses TRBV27 with TRBJ2-5; TRBD2 is a possible D gene (5 bases). This CDR3 has 15 residues. Trimming pared 3 bases from V and 4 bases from J, leaving 15 bases between. The V gene's germline CDR1 is MNHEY and CDR2 SMNVEV (reference sequence).

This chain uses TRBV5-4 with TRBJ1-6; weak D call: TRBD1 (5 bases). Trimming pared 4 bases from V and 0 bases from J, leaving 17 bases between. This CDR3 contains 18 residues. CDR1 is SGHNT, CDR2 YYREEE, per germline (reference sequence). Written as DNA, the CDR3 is TGTGCCAGCAGCCAGAGGCGGGGGGATCCCTCCTATAATTCACCCCTCCACTTT. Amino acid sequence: CASSQRRGDPSYNSPLHF.

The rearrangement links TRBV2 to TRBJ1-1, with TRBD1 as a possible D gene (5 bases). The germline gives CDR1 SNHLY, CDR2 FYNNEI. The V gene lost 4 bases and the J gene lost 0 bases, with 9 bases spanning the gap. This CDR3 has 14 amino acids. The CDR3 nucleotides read TGTGCCAGCAGTGTTCAGGGCTTGAACACTGAAGCTTTCTTT. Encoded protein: CASSVQGLNTEAFF.

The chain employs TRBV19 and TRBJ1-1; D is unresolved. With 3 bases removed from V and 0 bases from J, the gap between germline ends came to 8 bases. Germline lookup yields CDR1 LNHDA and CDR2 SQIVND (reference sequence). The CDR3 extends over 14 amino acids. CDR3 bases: TGTGCCAGTAGTATTTCAGATATGAACACTGAAGCTTTCTTT. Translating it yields CASSISDMNTEAFF.

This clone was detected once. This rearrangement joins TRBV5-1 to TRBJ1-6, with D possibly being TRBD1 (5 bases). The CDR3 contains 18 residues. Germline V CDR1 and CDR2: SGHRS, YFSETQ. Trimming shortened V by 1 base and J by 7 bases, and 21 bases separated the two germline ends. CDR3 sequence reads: CASSLNFLNAGSNSPLHF. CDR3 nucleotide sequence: TGCGCCAGCAGCTTGAATTTTTTGAATGCAGGGTCAAATTCACCCCTCCACTTT. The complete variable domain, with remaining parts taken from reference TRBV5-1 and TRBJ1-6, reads KAGVTQTPRYLIKTRGQQVTLSCSPISGHRSVSWYQQTPGQGLQFLFEYFSETQRNKGNFPGRFSGRQFSNSRSEMNVSTLELGDSALYLCASSLNFLNAGSNSPLHFGNGTRLTVT.

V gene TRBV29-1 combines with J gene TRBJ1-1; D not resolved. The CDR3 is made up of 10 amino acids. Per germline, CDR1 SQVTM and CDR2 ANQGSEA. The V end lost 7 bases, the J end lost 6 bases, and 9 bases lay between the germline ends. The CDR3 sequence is CSGIRSEAFF. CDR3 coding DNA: TGCAGCGGAATTAGATCTGAAGCTTTCTTT. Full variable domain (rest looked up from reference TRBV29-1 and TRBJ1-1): SAVISQKPSRDICQRGTSLTIQCQVDSQVTMMFWYRQQPGQSLTLIATANQGSEATYESGFVIDKFPISRPNLTFSTLTVSNMSPEDSSIYLCSGIRSEAFFGQGTRLTVV.

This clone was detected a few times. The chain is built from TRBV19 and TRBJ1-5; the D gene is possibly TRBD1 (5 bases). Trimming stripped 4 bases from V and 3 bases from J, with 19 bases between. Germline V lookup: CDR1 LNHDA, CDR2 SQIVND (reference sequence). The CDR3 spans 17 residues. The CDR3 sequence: CASSNDARAFNNQPQHF. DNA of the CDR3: TGTGCCAGTAGTAATGACGCCAGGGCCTTTAACAATCAGCCCCAGCATTTT. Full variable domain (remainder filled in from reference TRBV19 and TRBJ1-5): DGGITQSPKYLFRKEGQNVTLSCEQNLNHDAMYWYRQDPGQGLRLIYYSQIVNDFQKGDIAEGYSVSREKKESFPLTVTSAQKNPTAFYLCASSNDARAFNNQPQHFGDGTRLSIL.

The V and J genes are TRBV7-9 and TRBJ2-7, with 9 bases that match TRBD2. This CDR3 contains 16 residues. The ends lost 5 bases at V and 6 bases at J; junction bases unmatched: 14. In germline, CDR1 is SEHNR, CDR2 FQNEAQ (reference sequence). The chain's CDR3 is CASSHRGLAGDGEQYF. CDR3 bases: TGTGCCAGCAGCCACCGGGGACTAGCAGGGGACGGCGAGCAGTACTTC. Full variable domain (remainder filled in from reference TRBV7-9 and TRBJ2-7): DTGVSQNPRHKITKRGQNVTFRCDPISEHNRLYWYRQTLGQGPEFLTYFQNEAQLEKSRLLSDRFSAERPKGSFSTLEIQRTEQGDSAMYLCASSHRGLAGDGEQYFGPGTRLTVT.

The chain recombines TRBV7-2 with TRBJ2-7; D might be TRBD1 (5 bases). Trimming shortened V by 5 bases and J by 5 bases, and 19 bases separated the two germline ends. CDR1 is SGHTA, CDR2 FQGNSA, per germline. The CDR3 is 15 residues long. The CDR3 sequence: CASSQGPRPPHEQYF. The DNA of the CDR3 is TGTGCCAGCAGCCAGGGCCCCCGACCGCCCCACGAGCAGTACTTC.

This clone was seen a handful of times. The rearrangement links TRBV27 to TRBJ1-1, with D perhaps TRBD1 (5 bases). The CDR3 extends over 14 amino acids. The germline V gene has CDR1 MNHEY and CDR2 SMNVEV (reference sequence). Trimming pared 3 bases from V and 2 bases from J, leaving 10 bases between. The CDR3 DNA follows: TGTGCCAGCAGTTTCCAGGGTACAAACACTGAAGCTTTCTTT. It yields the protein CASSFQGTNTEAFF.

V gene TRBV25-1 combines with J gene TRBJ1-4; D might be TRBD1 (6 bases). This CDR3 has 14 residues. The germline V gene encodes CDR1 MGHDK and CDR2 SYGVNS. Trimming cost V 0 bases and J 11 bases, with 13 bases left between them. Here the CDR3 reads CASSEYNREGKLFF. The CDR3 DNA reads TGTGCCAGCAGTGAATACAACAGGGAGGGGAAACTGTTTTTT.